This T cell receptor beta chain was recorded in a study of cytomegalovirus exposure and HLA in healthy donors. Study overall: Among the approximately 420 donors who were genotyped, about 79% fell in the genetic ancestry cluster that is associated with self-reported Caucasian donors. Study results and caveats: What was likely a sequencing artifact was a cluster of highly shared sequence variants.

To note about this clone: As yet, its antigen is unknown.

The PCR used 60 Vbeta and 13 Jbeta primers. Libraries were prepared by immunoSEQ multiplex PCR; TCRdb keeps only in-frame clonotypes and omits some of them. The sample yields over 100,000 clones, roughly 80% seen once. The material sequenced was PBMCs. The receptor was derived from a man aged 25-40 years in good health and CMV-seronegative.

CDR3 in DNA: TGCGCCAGCAGCCAAGACGGGAGCTTTTCTTGGACCCAGTACTTC. Residues: CASSQDGSFSWTQYF. This chain uses TRBV4-1 with TRBJ2-5; D is possibly TRBD2 (6 bases). V shed 0 bases and J shed 7 bases, with 15 bases lying between them. The CDR3 consists of 15 residues. Germline V gives CDR1 MGHRA, CDR2 YSYEKL.